Listed below are T cell receptor beta chains from one sample, sequenced in a study of blood T cell repertoires in COVID-19. Sequencing used immunoSEQ multiplex PCR; TCRdb keeps in-frame clones, though not all of them. The table shows around 160,000 clones, with approximately 85% occurring only once. Sample: peripheral blood. The receptor set was obtained from a woman aged 60 to 75 with COVID-19, enrolled during active disease. The CDR3 runs from the conserved cysteine through the conserved F or W. Fields, in order: clone size, J gene, D gene, V gene, CDR3 protein, CDR3 DNA. D genes are given only for firm matches. Clone size is stated in some rows and not others, as once, few, many or a class when expanded.

once | TRBJ2-1 | TRBD1 | TRBV29-1 | CSVELRDRGYNEQFF | TGCAGCGTTGAACTCCGGGACAGGGGTTACAATGAGCAGTTCTTC
- | TRBJ2-1 | TRBD2 | TRBV9 | CASSPGTSGGPNEQFF | TGTGCCAGCAGCCCGGGGACTAGCGGGGGCCCGAATGAGCAGTTCTTC
- | TRBJ1-1 | TRBD1 | TRBV7-9 | CASSLSGSRTGSFF | TGTGCCAGCAGCTTAAGTGGGAGTAGGACAGGCTCATTCTTT
- | TRBJ2-2 | TRBD2 | TRBV13 | CASSRGERGAPGELFF | TGTGCCAGCAGCCGAGGGGAGCGGGGGGCCCCCGGGGAGCTGTTTTTT
- | TRBJ1-5 | TRBD1 | TRBV3-1/TRBV3-2 | CASSQGGQAYSNQPQHF | TGTGCCAGCAGCCAAGGGGGACAGGCCTATAGCAATCAGCCCCAGCATTTT
- | TRBJ2-1 | TRBD2 | TRBV11-3 | CASSPRTSGGGNEQFF | TGTGCCAGCAGCCCCCGGACTAGCGGGGGGGGAAATGAGCAGTTCTTC
- | TRBJ1-5 | TRBD1 | TRBV5-1 | CASSLGQGDQPQHF | TGCGCCAGCAGCCTGGGACAGGGGGATCAGCCCCAGCATTTT
- | TRBJ1-1 | - | TRBV25-1 | CASSPVDRITEAFF | TGTGCCAGCAGCCCAGTGGACAGAATCACTGAAGCTTTCTTT
- | TRBJ2-6 | - | TRBV5-1 | CASSSGVQGPSGANVLTF | TGCGCCAGCAGCTCGGGGGTCCAGGGCCCCTCTGGGGCCAACGTCCTGACTTTC
- | TRBJ2-3 | TRBD2 | TRBV5-4 | CASSLASGGDTQYF | TGTGCCAGCAGCTTGGCCAGCGGGGGAGATACGCAGTATTTT
- | TRBJ2-1 | - | TRBV7-9 | CASSPVEGGYNEQFF | TGTGCCAGCAGCCCGGTTGAAGGGGGATACAATGAGCAGTTCTTC
- | TRBJ2-5 | - | TRBV5-4 | CASRKAQGGETQYF | TGTGCCAGCAGGAAAGCACAGGGCGGGGAGACCCAGTACTTC
- | TRBJ2-6 | TRBD1 | TRBV20-1 | CSASIGRTGGANVLTF | TGCAGTGCTAGTATTGGCCGGACAGGGGGTGCCAACGTCCTGACTTTC
- | TRBJ1-1 | - | TRBV6-5 | CASRDRRKLNTEAFF | TGTGCCAGCAGAGACAGGCGAAAATTAAACACTGAAGCTTTCTTT
once | TRBJ2-7 | TRBD2 | TRBV7-2 | CASSFSSGDVYEQYF | TGTGCCAGCAGCTTTTCTAGCGGGGATGTCTACGAGCAGTACTTC
- | TRBJ1-5 | TRBD1 | TRBV7-9 | CASSSGQGSNQPQHF | TGTGCCAGCAGCTCGGGACAGGGTAGCAATCAGCCCCAGCATTTT
- | TRBJ2-4 | - | TRBV11-2 | CASSSPTGPNIQYF | TGTGCCAGCAGCTCTCCAACAGGGCCAAACATTCAGTACTTC
once | TRBJ1-2 | TRBD1 | TRBV5-1 | CASSLIGTGVDGYTF | TGCGCCAGCAGCTTGATTGGGACAGGGGTAGATGGCTACACCTTC
- | TRBJ2-7 | - | TRBV18 | CASSPIQGSSYEQYF | TGTGCCAGCTCACCGATACAGGGAAGCTCCTACGAGCAGTACTTC
- | TRBJ2-1 | - | TRBV27 | CASSLNRQATYNEQFF | TGTGCCAGCAGTCTAAACCGACAGGCGACCTACAATGAGCAGTTCTTC
- | TRBJ1-2 | - | TRBV5-4 | CASTWMGGYGYTF | TGTGCCAGCACGTGGATGGGGGGCTATGGCTACACCTTC
- | TRBJ2-2 | - | TRBV11-3 | CASSLGLGGELFF | TGTGCCAGCAGCTTGGGACTGGGCGGGGAGCTGTTTTTT
once | TRBJ1-1 | TRBD1 | TRBV10-3 | CAIRGQGAWNTEAFF | TGTGCCATCAGAGGACAGGGGGCATGGAACACTGAAGCTTTCTTT
- | TRBJ1-2 | TRBD1 | TRBV3-1/TRBV3-2 | CASRPNEGAGNYGYTF | TGTGCCAGCAGACCCAACGAGGGGGCTGGTAACTATGGCTACACCTTC
once | TRBJ2-3 | TRBD2 | TRBV7-2 | CASSLLAGFADTQYF | TGTGCCAGCAGCTTACTAGCGGGGTTCGCAGATACGCAGTATTTT
- | TRBJ1-5 | TRBD1 | TRBV19 | CASSMGQGDQPQHF | TGTGCCAGTAGTATGGGACAGGGGGATCAGCCCCAGCATTTT
- | TRBJ1-1 | - | TRBV5-4 | CASSLKAGGNTEAFF | TGTGCCAGCAGCTTGAAGGCCGGGGGGAACACTGAAGCTTTCTTT
- | TRBJ1-2 | - | TRBV2 | CASSGGEGRGNYGYTF | TGTGCCAGCAGTGGAGGGGAAGGCAGGGGTAACTATGGCTACACCTTC
- | TRBJ2-3 | TRBD2 | TRBV5-6 | CASSLLGLAGTTDTQYF | TGTGCCAGCAGCTTGTTAGGACTAGCGGGGACAACAGATACGCAGTATTTT
- | TRBJ2-5 | TRBD1 | TRBV5-1 | CASSLAGTGETQYF | TGCGCCAGCAGCTTGGCTGGGACAGGGGAGACCCAGTACTTC
once | TRBJ1-2 | - | TRBV9 | CASSVLAGGFDYGYTF | TGTGCCAGCAGCGTACTGGCAGGCGGGTTTGACTATGGCTACACCTTC
- | TRBJ2-7 | TRBD1 | TRBV5-8 | CASSRDRGHDEQYF | TGTGCCAGCAGCCGCGACAGGGGTCATGACGAGCAGTACTTC
- | TRBJ2-2 | TRBD2 | TRBV9 | CASSVAGAGGPNTGELFF | TGTGCCAGCAGCGTAGCCGGAGCGGGGGGGCCGAACACCGGGGAGCTGTTTTTT
- | TRBJ2-7 | - | TRBV3-1/TRBV3-2 | CASSQVGGAEQYF | TGTGCCAGCAGCCAAGTCGGCGGGGCCGAGCAGTACTTC
- | TRBJ2-7 | - | TRBV19 | CASSIEGTGNEQYF | TGTGCCAGTAGTATAGAAGGAACAGGGAACGAGCAGTACTTC
few | TRBJ2-3 | TRBD1 | TRBV7-3 | CASSLTSDRADTQYF | TGTGCCAGCAGCTTAACATCGGACAGGGCAGATACGCAGTATTTT
once | TRBJ1-5 | - | TRBV15 | CATSPPGGENQPQHF | TGTGCCACCAGCCCCCCTGGAGGAGAAAATCAGCCCCAGCATTTT
- | TRBJ1-2 | - | TRBV6-6 | CASSPSSLLPRRGGYTF | TGTGCCAGCAGTCCGTCCAGCCTGCTCCCTCGGAGGGGAGGCTACACCTTC
- | TRBJ2-1 | TRBD2 | TRBV29-1 | CSQTGLAGAYNEQFF | TGCAGCCAAACGGGACTAGCGGGGGCATACAATGAGCAGTTCTTC
once | TRBJ1-2 | TRBD1 | TRBV6-5 | CASSLDRGPYGYTF | TGTGCCAGCAGCCTCGACAGGGGACCCTATGGCTACACCTTC
- | TRBJ2-2 | - | TRBV3-1/TRBV3-2 | CASSQAGHLTGELFF | TGTGCCAGCAGCCAAGCGGGACACCTCACCGGGGAGCTGTTTTTT
- | TRBJ2-7 | TRBD1 | TRBV18 | CASSPQDSGTGVREQYF | TGTGCCAGCTCACCACAGGATTCCGGGACAGGTGTTCGCGAGCAGTACTTC